This TCR beta chain was sequenced for a study of blood T cells in healthy people across ages. Findings and caveats of the study: Unknown CMV status may confound age-related changes in expanded clones. With age, beta diversity per million T cells declined roughly linearly, significantly by approximately 41. Estimated diversity that came from one million T cells was considered an underestimate.

Total RNA, at least 5.5 micrograms per sample, was extracted from PBMCs. This clonotype was observed a few times. What it recognizes is unknown. For the second PCR, which ran for roughly 6 to 12 cycles, a sample-barcoded 5' primer and a J-beta primer mix were used. TCRdb re-derived calls from the 5' RACE reads in MiXCR, one entry per CDR3 protein. The sample holds approximately 850,000 distinct CDR3 sequences, nearly 60% seen once. Sequencing used blood. The TCR was taken from a man younger than 45 in good health.

CDR3 DNA: TGTGCCAGCAGCAGTTCCGTACAGGGGAGAATGGCGGGAAGCACAGATACGCAGTATTTT. Amino acid sequence: CASSSSVQGRMAGSTDTQYF. The rearrangement links TRBV7-9 to TRBJ2-3; D perhaps matches TRBD1 (7 bases). Deletions cut 5 bases from V and 0 bases from J, with 27 bases between. The CDR3 is made up of 20 amino acids. Looked up from germline, CDR1 is SEHNR and CDR2 is FQNEAQ (reference sequence).